This T cell receptor beta chain appears in the sequencing data of a study of blood T cell repertoires in COVID-19. At the level of the study: Whether acute or convalescent, the COVID-19 samples came from the United States, Italy and Spain. T cells, B-cell-depleted T cells, or PBMCs provided the cDNA or gDNA that served as material.

Germline V gives CDR1 MNHEY, CDR2 SMNVEV (reference sequence). This CDR3 is 14 amino acids long. Losses at the gene ends were 6 bases for V and 0 bases for J; bases not matched to a gene: 3. Authors' processing steps: Reference gene primer amplification yielded estimated nucleated cell counts. Sequencing used immunoSEQ multiplex PCR; TCRdb keeps in-frame clones, though not all of them. That table is the source of V, J and clone size, and D and trimming were worked out from the DNA. The sample consists of fewer than 250,000 clones, about four fifths of them appearing once. This rearrangement joins TRBV27 to TRBJ2-7; 9 nucleotides match TRBD2. This receptor was identified in a woman in her thirties or forties with active or convalescent COVID-19. Sequencing input: peripheral blood. This CDR3 is CASSIAGDSYEQYF. The CDR3 nucleotides read TGTGCCAGCAGCATAGCGGGGGACTCCTACGAGCAGTACTTC.